The entry below describes one TCR beta chain. This specimen comes from a study of control samples from healthy donors and cancer patients. The repertoire was sequenced with immunoSEQ multiplex PCR; TCRdb's copy has only in-frame clones and lacks some. The sample includes 350,000 to 450,000 clones, 90% of them seen just once. Sequences were obtained from PBMCs. The TCR originated in a man in his forties with head and neck cancer.

The CDR3 sequence: CASTHQGQGARGGELFF. The CDR3, as DNA: TGTGCCAGCACCCATCAGGGACAGGGGGCGCGGGGCGGGGAGCTGTTTTTT. This sequence joins TRBV21-1 and TRBJ2-2; the listed D gene, TRBD1, was not tested against the DNA. TRBV21-1 is classified as a pseudogene. The CDR3 loop spans 17 amino acids.